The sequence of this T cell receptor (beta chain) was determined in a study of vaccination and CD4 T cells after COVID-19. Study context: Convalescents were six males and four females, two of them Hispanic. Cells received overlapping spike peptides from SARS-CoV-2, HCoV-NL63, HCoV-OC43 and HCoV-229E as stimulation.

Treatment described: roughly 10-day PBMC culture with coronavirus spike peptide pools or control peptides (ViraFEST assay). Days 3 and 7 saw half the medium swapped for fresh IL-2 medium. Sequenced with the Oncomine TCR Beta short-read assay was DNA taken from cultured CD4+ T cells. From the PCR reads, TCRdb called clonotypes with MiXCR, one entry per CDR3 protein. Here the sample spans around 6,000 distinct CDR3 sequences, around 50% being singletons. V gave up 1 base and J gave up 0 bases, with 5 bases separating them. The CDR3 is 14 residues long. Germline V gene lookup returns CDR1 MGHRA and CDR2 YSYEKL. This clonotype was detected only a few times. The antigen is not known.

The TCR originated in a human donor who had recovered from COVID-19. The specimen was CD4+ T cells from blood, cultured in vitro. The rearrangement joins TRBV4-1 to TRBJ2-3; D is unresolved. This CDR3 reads CASSQVQSTDTQYF. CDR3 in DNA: TGCGCCAGCAGCCAAGTACAGAGCACAGATACGCAGTATTTT.